Sequencing of this T cell receptor beta chain was carried out in a study of T cells in Graves' hyperthyroidism and ophthalmopathy. The wider study: The blood sample was taken at first diagnosis, before treatment began.

RNA transcripts yielded amplified TCR beta CDR3 regions. HTBI primers were used for first-round RT-PCR of the TCR CDR3. A single record per CDR3 protein comes from TCRdb applying MiXCR to the multiplex PCR reads. The sample yields about 500,000 distinct CDR3 sequences, more than 15% seen once. In the ophthalmopathy cohort, Clinical Activity Score was at least 3, NOSPECS grade at least 4, and duration under 3 months. The CDR3 extends over 15 amino acids. Germline V gene sequence: CDR1 MNHEY, CDR2 SVGAGI. Trimming removed 2 bases at V and 3 bases at J, with 11 bases between. Ten or more counts support this clonotype. As yet, its antigen is unknown. General observations from the study: Blood samples included most of the expanded thyroid clonotypes exceeding 0.001.

The sequenced material came from blood. The TCR was taken from a woman under 30 with Graves' ophthalmopathy. The chain employs TRBV6-5 and TRBJ2-4; D may be TRBD1 or TRBD2 (5 bases each). For the CDR3, the DNA is TGTGCCAGCAGTTACATCAGGGCGGGCAAAAACATTCAGTACTTC. It is translated as CASSYIRAGKNIQYF.